This T cell receptor beta chain was obtained from a study of blood T cell repertoires in COVID-19. As for the study in general: PBMCs, B-cell-depleted T cells, or T cells provided the cDNA or gDNA that made up the material.

This clone was seen more than once but under ten times. In the original analysis: Estimation of nucleated cell counts was performed using reference gene primer amplification. The table came from immunoSEQ multiplex PCR; TCRdb's copy has only in-frame clones and leaves some out. That table supplies the V and J calls and clone size; D and trimming were determined from the DNA. Of 100,000 to 150,000 clones in the sample, around 86% are singletons; the top ten hold about 10%. Germline V gene lookup returns CDR1 SNHLY and CDR2 FYNNEI. This CDR3 comprises 14 residues. The junction had 5 bases not matched to a gene; V was cut back by 6 bases and J by 0 bases.

Sequencing used peripheral blood. The genes are TRBV2 and TRBJ2-7, with 7 bases aligning to TRBD1. This receptor was identified in a woman in her seventies with COVID-19, enrolled during active disease. CDR3 DNA sequence: TGTGCCAGCAGGGAACAGGGGACCTCCTACGAGCAGTACTTC. Translating gives CASREQGTSYEQYF.